Below are 15 T cell receptor beta chains sequenced from a single sample in a study of technical replicates of blood from several donors. The method was immunoSEQ multiplex PCR; TCRdb's version includes in-frame clones alone and lacks a portion of them. The table records some 64,000 clones, 75% to 90% of them present only once. The sequenced sample was PBMCs. These receptors were taken from a human donor in good health. Some clones in this sample may be carry-over from other donors' samples.

This clone was seen a few times. The chain recombines TRBV12-5 with TRBJ1-1; TRBD1 might be the D (6 bases). Germline V gives CDR1 LGHNT, CDR2 FRNRAP. Trimming took 5 bases from V and 7 from J, leaving 11 bases between them. The CDR3 spans 12 residues. This chain's CDR3 is CASGGQLVEAFF. The CDR3 coding sequence is TGTGCTAGTGGTGGACAGTTAGTTGAAGCTTTCTTT.

The chain links TRBV12-5 to TRBJ2-1; 11 bases line up with TRBD1. Germline-derived CDR1 and CDR2 are LGHNT and FRNRAP. CDR3 length: 15 residues. The V gene end was trimmed by 6 bases and the J gene end by 7 bases; junction bases not matched to a gene: 8. CDR3 sequence (DNA): TGTGCTAGTGGCCCCGGGACAGGGGGTGCAAATGAGCAGTTCTTC. Translation gives CASGPGTGGANEQFF.

The genes are TRBV6-4 and TRBJ2-2; TRBD2 is a possible D gene (6 bases). The V gene's germline CDR1 is MRHNA and CDR2 SNTAGT. This CDR3 has 16 residues. Trimming pared 3 bases from V and 5 bases from J, leaving 16 bases between. DNA of the CDR3: TGTGCCAGCAGTGAGGGCTCTAGCGAGGTGACCGGGGAGCTGTTTTTT. As protein: CASSEGSSEVTGELFF.

The CDR3 DNA sequence: TGTGCCAGCAGCTCGCTCGGGACTTACTCTGGAAACACCATATATTTT. As protein: CASSSLGTYSGNTIYF. The chain employs TRBV5-4 and TRBJ1-3, with D possibly matching TRBD1 (5 bases). The ends were cut back, 3 bases at V and 0 bases at J, with 13 bases in the middle. This CDR3 is 16 amino acids long. Germline V CDR1 and CDR2: SGHNT, YYREEE (reference sequence).

This clone has only a few counts. CDR3 amino acids: CASSPGVNTEAFF. In nucleotides, the CDR3 is TGTGCCAGCAGTCCAGGGGTGAACACTGAAGCTTTCTTT. The V and J genes are TRBV6-4 and TRBJ1-1; D perhaps matches TRBD1 (6 bases). The germline gives CDR1 MRHNA, CDR2 SNTAGT. The ends were cut back, 5 bases at V and 0 bases at J, with 7 bases in the middle. This CDR3 is built from 13 residues.

V usage is TRBV4-2 and J usage is TRBJ2-3, with 9 bases fitting TRBD2. This CDR3 comprises 17 residues. CDR1 and CDR2 from the germline V gene are LGHNA and YNFKEQ. Trimming at V came to 2 bases and at J to 2 bases, leaving 8 bases not matched to a gene. The CDR3 DNA sequence: TGTGCCAGCAGCCAACTAACTCTAGCGGGGTCCACAGATACGCAGTATTTT. It codes for CASSQLTLAGSTDTQYF.

This clone appeared a single time. The chain is built from TRBV5-1 and TRBJ1-6, with 8 positions matching TRBD1. CDR1 and CDR2 from the germline V gene are SGHRS and YFSETQ. The length of the CDR3 is 16 residues. After removal of 5 bases from V and 0 bases from J, the junction contained 4 bases not matched to a gene. In nucleotides, the CDR3 is TGCGCCAGCAGATACGGGACAGGCTCCTATAATTCACCCCTCCACTTT. It specifies CASRYGTGSYNSPLHF.

The V gene is TRBV7-2, the J gene TRBJ2-7, with no clear D. Germline V gene data show CDR1 as SGHTA and CDR2 as FQGNSA. CDR3 length equals 11 residues. The V end was cut by 5 bases, the J end by 10 bases, with 12 bases between. The CDR3 DNA follows: TGTGCCAGCAGCACAAACCTTTTACAGTACTTC. Its protein product is CASSTNLLQYF.

The table lists this clone with a few counts. V gene TRBV4-3 combines with J gene TRBJ1-1; tentatively, D is TRBD1 (5 bases). The CDR3 length is 15 residues. V shed 4 bases and J shed 5 bases, with 17 bases lying between them. Germline V gene lookup returns CDR1 LGHNA and CDR2 YSLEER. The chain's CDR3 is CASSLRQNYHTEAFF. The CDR3 DNA reads TGCGCCAGCAGCCTTCGACAGAATTATCATACTGAAGCTTTCTTT.

V and J are TRBV7-9 and TRBJ2-1; 7 bases agree with TRBD2. V lost 7 bases and J lost 7; bases outside the gene matches: 10. Germline CDR1 and CDR2: SEHNR and FQNEAQ (reference sequence). The CDR3 has 14 amino acids. CDR3 loop: CASNVAGVGNEQFF. CDR3 nucleotides: TGTGCCAGCAATGTGGCGGGAGTCGGGAATGAGCAGTTCTTC.

The chain links TRBV7-9 to TRBJ1-1, with 8 bases identical to TRBD1. The V and J ends lost 4 bases and 0 bases, in that order; junction bases with no gene match: 10. The CDR3 loop spans 17 amino acids. CDR1 SEHNR and CDR2 FQNEAQ come from the germline V gene (reference sequence). CDR3 bases: TGTGCCAGCAGCTCGATTCGGACAGGGCCCTTGAACACTGAAGCTTTCTTT. Its protein product is CASSSIRTGPLNTEAFF.

This CDR3 is CASKLRQGDYGYTF. CDR3 sequence (DNA): TGTGCCAGCAAACTAAGACAGGGGGACTATGGCTACACCTTC. J is TRBJ1-2 and V is TRBV27; TRBD1 matches 9 bases. CDR3 size: 14 residues. The V and J ends lost 7 bases and 3 bases, in that order; junction bases with no gene match: 6. Germline V gene sequence: CDR1 MNHEY, CDR2 SMNVEV (reference sequence).

The CDR3 region is CASSSSGRGGEQYF. CDR3 DNA: TGTGCCAGCAGCTCTAGCGGGAGAGGAGGGGAGCAGTACTTC. The chain employs TRBV7-9 and TRBJ2-7; the match to TRBD2 covers 10 bases. Per the germline V gene, CDR1 is SEHNR and CDR2 is FQNEAQ (reference sequence). The CDR3 extends over 14 amino acids. The junction had 7 bases not matched to a gene; V was cut back by 4 bases and J by 7 bases.

The rearrangement joins TRBV6-4 to TRBJ1-3, with 7 bases matching TRBD1. V lost 10 bases and J lost 0; bases outside the gene matches: 6. Germline CDR1 is MRHNA and CDR2 is SNTAGT. The CDR3 has 14 amino acids. This CDR3 reads CAIPRDSSGNTIYF. The CDR3 region has the DNA TGTGCCATCCCACGGGACAGCTCTGGAAACACCATATATTTT.

The CDR3 reads CASSYGGLTGELFF. In nucleotides, the CDR3 is TGTGCCAGCAGTTACGGGGGCCTGACCGGGGAGCTGTTTTTT. The V gene is TRBV6-6, the J gene TRBJ2-2; perhaps TRBD1 as D (6 bases). This CDR3 has 14 amino acids. V was cut by 2 bases and J by 5 bases, with 9 bases left in between. Per the germline V gene, CDR1 is MNHNY and CDR2 is SVGAGI (reference sequence).